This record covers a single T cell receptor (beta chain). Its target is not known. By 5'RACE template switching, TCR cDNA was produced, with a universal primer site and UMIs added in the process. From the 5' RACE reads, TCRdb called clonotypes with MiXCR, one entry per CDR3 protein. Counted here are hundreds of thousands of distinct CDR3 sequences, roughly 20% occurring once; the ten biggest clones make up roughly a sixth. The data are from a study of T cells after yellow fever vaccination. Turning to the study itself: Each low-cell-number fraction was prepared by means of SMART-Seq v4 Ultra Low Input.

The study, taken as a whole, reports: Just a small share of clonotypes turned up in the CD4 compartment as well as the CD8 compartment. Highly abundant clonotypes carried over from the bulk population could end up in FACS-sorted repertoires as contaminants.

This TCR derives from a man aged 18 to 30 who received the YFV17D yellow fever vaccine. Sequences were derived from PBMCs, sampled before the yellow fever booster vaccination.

Written as DNA, the CDR3 is TGTGCCAGCAGTTACGGGGAGCGGGGTGTTGGAGATACGCAGTATTTT. Protein sequence: CASSYGERGVGDTQYF. This chain uses TRBV6-5 with TRBJ2-3; 7 nucleotides line up with TRBD2. The CDR3 totals 16 residues. J gave up 5 bases and V 2 bases, and 10 bases lay outside the gene matches. Germline V gives CDR1 MNHEY, CDR2 SVGAGI.